The clone carrying this TCR beta chain was detected many times. Its antigen is still unknown. These data are taken from a study of T cells in Graves' hyperthyroidism and ophthalmopathy. Overall study results and limits: Ophthalmopathy got predicted by the model a median around six months before its onset. Most thyroid clonotypes expanded above 0.001 were also detected in blood.

Those patients with uncontrolled infection, other autoimmune disease, pregnancy or lactation were excluded. RNA transcripts served as the template for amplifying TCR beta CDR3 regions. HTBI primers drove first-round RT-PCR of the TCR CDR3. MiXCR, applied by TCRdb to the multiplex PCR reads, yields one record per CDR3 protein. In the table there are 450,000 to 700,000 distinct CDR3 sequences, more than 45% of which are singletons. Germline V gene data show CDR1 as SEHNR and CDR2 as FQNEAQ (reference sequence). This CDR3 is built from 10 residues. Trimming pared 2 bases from V and 7 bases from J, leaving 3 bases between.

Sample: peripheral blood or thyroid tissue (not recorded which). V and J are TRBV7-9 and TRBJ2-7; D not resolved. This clonotype was sampled from an adult woman with Graves' disease, either hyperthyroidism or ophthalmopathy (not recorded which). CDR3 sequence reads: CASSLREQYF. DNA of the CDR3: TGTGCCAGCAGCTTAAGAGAGCAGTACTTC. The full variable domain, rest sourced from reference TRBV7-9 and TRBJ2-7, is DTGVSQNPRHKITKRGQNVTFRCDPISEHNRLYWYRQTLGQGPEFLTYFQNEAQLEKSRLLSDRFSAERPKGSFSTLEIQRTEQGDSAMYLCASSLREQYFGPGTRLTVT.